The source of this TCR beta chain is a study of cytomegalovirus exposure and HLA in healthy donors. The donors gave bone marrow, and they were healthy. Germline CDR1 and CDR2: SEHNR and FQNEAQ (reference sequence). CDR3 length: 17 amino acids. Unmatched junction bases numbered 7, after V lost 0 bases and J lost 1 base. PCR employed 60 Vbeta and 13 Jbeta primers. Clones were read by immunoSEQ multiplex PCR, and TCRdb kept only the in-frame ones, dropping some. In the table there are 150,000 to 200,000 clones, around 80% of which are singletons. General observations from the study: Most CMV-associated TCR beta chains were later found to appear HLA-restricted.

Note on this clone: Its antigen is unidentified.

This TCR was sampled from a man younger than 30 in good health and CMV-seropositive. The sequencing sample was made of PBMCs. The rearrangement joins TRBV7-9 to TRBJ2-5; 8 bases match TRBD2. In nucleotides, the CDR3 is TGTGCCAGCAGCTTAGCGCCCGGGACTAGAGGCCAAGAGACCCAGTACTTC. The encoded protein is CASSLAPGTRGQETQYF.